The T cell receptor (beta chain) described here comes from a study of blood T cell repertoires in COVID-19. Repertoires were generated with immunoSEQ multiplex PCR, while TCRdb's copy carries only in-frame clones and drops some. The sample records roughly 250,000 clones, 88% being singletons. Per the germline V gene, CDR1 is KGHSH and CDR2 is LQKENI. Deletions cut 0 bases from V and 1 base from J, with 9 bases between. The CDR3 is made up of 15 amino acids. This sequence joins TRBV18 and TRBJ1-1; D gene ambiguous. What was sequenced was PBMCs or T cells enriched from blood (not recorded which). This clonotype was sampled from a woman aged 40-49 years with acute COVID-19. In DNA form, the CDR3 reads TGTGCCAGCTCACCACCGGCCGCAAAGAACACTGAAGCTTTCTTT. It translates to CASSPPAAKNTEAFF. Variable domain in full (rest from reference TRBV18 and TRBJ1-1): NAGVMQNPRHLVRRRGQEARLRCSPMKGHSHVYWYRQLPEEGLKFMVYLQKENIIDESGMPKERFSAEFPKEGPSILRIQQVVRGDSAAYFCASSPPAAKNTEAFFGQGTRLTVV.